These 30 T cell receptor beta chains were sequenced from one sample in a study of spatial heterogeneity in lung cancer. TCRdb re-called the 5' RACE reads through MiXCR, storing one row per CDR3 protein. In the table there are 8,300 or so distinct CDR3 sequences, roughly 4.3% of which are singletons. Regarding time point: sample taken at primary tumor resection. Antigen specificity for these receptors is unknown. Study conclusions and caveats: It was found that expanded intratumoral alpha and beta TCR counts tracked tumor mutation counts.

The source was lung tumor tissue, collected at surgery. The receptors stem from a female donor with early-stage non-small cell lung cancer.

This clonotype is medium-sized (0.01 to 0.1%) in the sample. CDR3 loop: CRAGGYNEQFF. CDR3 sequence (DNA): TGCAGAGCAGGGGGGTACAATGAGCAGTTCTTC. The chain links TRBV20-1 to TRBJ2-1, with D perhaps TRBD1 (7 bases). The CDR3 runs to 11 residues. In germline, CDR1 is DFQATT, CDR2 SNEGSKA (reference sequence).

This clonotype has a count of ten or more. Here the CDR3 DNA reads TGTGCCAGCAAAGTTTCGTGGGATTCCGGGGAGCTGTTTTTT. Amino acids: CASKVSWDSGELFF. The V call is TRBV13, the J call TRBJ2-2; D gene unclear. Trimming shortened V by 7 bases and J by 6 bases, and 15 bases separated the two germline ends. Per the germline V gene, CDR1 is PRHDT and CDR2 is FYEKMQ (reference sequence). The CDR3 spans 14 residues.

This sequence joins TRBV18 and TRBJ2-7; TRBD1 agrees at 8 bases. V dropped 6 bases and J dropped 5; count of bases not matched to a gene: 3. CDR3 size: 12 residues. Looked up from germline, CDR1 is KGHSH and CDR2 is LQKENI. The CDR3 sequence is CASSQGANEQYF. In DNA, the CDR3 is TGTGCCAGCTCCCAGGGGGCAAACGAGCAGTACTTC.

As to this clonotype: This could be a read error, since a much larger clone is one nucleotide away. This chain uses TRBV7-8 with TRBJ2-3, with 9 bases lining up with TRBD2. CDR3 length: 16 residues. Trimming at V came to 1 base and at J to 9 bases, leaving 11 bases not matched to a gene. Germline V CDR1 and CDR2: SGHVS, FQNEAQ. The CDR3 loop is CASSLVGGRASETQYF. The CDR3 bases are TGTGCCAGCAGCTTAGTAGGCGGGAGGGCATCTGAGACGCAGTATTTT.

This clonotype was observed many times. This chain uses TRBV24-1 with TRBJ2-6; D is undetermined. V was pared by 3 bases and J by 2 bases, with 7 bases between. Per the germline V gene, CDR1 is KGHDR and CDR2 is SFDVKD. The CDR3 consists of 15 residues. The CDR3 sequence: CATSDTTPGANVLTF. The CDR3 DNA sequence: TGTGCCACCAGTGATACGACTCCTGGGGCCAACGTCCTGACTTTC.

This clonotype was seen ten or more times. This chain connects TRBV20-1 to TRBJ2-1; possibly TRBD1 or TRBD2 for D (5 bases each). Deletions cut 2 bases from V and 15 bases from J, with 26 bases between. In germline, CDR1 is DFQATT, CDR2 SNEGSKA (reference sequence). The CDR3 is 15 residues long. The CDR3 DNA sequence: TGCAGTGCTAGACCTCTTTTATCCGGGACCCCAAGCCCGTTCTTC. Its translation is CSARPLLSGTPSPFF.

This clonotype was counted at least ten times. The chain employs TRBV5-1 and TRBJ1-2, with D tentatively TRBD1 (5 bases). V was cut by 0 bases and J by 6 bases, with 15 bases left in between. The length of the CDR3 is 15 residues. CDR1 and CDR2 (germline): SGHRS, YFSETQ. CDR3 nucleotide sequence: TGCGCCAGCAGCTTGGATGCGGGGCGAATGGATGGCTACACCTTC. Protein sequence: CASSLDAGRMDGYTF. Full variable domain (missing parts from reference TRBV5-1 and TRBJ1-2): KAGVTQTPRYLIKTRGQQVTLSCSPISGHRSVSWYQQTPGQGLQFLFEYFSETQRNKGNFPGRFSGRQFSNSRSEMNVSTLELGDSALYLCASSLDAGRMDGYTFGSGTRLTVV.

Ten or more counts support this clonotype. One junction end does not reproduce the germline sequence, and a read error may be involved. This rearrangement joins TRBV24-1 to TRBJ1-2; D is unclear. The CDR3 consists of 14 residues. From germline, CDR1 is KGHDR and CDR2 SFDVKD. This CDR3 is CATSGQDYNYGYNF. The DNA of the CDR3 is TGTGCCACCAGTGGGCAGGATTATAACTATGGCTACAACTTC.

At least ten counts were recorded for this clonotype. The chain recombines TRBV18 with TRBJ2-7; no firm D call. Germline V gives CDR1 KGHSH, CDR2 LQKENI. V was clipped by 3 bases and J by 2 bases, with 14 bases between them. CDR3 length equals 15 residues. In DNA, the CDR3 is TGTGCCAGCTCACCCGAGACGGTGCAAGCCTACGAGCAGTACTTC. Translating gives CASSPETVQAYEQYF.

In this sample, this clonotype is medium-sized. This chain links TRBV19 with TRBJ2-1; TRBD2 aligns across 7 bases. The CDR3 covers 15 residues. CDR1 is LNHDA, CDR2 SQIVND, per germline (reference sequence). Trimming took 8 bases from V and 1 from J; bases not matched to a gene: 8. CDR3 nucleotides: TGTGCCAGTCTAAGAACTAGCGCTTCCTACAATGAGCAGTTCTTC. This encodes CASLRTSASYNEQFF.

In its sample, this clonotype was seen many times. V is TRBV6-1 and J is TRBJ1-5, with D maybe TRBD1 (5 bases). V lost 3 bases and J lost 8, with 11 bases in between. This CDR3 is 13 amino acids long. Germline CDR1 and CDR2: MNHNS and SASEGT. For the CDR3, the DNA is TGTGCCAGCAGTGACAGGGAATACGAGCCCCAGCATTTT. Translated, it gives CASSDREYEPQHF.

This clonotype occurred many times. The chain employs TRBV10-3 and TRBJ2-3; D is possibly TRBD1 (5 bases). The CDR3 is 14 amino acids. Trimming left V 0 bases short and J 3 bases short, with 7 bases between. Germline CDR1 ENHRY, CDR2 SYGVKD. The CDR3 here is CAISESTGTDTQYF. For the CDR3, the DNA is TGTGCCATCAGTGAGTCTACAGGAACAGATACGCAGTATTTT.

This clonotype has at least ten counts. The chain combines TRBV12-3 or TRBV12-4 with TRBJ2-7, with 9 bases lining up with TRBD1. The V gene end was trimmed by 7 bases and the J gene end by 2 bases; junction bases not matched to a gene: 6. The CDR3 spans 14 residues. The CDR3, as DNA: TGTGCCAGCAAAAGCCGGGACAGGGCCTACGAGCAGTACTTC. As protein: CASKSRDRAYEQYF.

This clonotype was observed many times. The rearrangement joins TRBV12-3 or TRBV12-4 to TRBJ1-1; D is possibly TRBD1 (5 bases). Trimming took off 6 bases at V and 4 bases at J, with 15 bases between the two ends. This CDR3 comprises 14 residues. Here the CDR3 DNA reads TGTGCCAGCAGCCTCTGGGGGAGCGGCACTGAAGCTTTCTTT. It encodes CASSLWGSGTEAFF.

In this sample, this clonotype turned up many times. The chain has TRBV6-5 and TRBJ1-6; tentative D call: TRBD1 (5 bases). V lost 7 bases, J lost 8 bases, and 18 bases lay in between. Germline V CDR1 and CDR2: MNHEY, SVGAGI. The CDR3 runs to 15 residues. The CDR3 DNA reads TGTGCCAGCACCGGACCAGGGATAGGGCATTCACCCCTCCACTTT. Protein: CASTGPGIGHSPLHF.

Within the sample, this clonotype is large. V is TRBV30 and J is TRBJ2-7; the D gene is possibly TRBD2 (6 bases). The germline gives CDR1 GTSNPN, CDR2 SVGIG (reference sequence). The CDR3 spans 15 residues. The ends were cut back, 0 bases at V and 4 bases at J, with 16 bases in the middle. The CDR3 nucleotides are TGTGCCTGGAGTGTGGGGACTCCTAACGTTTACGAGCAGTACTTC. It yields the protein CAWSVGTPNVYEQYF.

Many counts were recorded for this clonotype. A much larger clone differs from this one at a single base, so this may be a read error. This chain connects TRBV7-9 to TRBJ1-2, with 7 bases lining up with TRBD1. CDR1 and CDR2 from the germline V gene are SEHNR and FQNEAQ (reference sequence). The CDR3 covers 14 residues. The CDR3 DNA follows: TGTGCCAGCAGCCGGGGGACAGCTAACTATGGCTACAACTTC. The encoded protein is CASSRGTANYGYNF.

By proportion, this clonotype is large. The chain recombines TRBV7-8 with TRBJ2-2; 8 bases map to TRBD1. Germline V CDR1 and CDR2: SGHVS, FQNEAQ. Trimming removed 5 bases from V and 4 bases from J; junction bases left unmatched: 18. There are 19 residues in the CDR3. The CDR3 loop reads CASSPLPRPDRGFTGELFF. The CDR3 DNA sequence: TGTGCCAGCAGCCCCCTACCACGGCCCGACAGGGGCTTCACCGGGGAGCTGTTTTTT.

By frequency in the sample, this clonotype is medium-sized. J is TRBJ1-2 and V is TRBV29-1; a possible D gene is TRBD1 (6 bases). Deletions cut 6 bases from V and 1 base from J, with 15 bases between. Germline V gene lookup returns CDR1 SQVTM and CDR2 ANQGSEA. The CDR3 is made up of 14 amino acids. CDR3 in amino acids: CSVDDTGYNYGYTF. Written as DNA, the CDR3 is TGCAGCGTAGACGACACAGGGTATAACTATGGCTACACCTTC.

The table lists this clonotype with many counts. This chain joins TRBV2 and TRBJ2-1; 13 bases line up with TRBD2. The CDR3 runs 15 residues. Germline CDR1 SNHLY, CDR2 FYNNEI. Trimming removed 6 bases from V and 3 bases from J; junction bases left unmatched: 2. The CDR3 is CASRRTSGGYNEQFF. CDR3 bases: TGTGCCAGCAGAAGGACTAGCGGGGGCTACAATGAGCAGTTCTTC.

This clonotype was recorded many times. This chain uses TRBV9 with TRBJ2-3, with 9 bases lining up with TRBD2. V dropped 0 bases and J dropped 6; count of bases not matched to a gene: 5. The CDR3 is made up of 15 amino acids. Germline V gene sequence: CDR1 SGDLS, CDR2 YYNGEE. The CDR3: CASSVDSGRSDTQYF. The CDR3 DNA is TGTGCCAGCAGCGTAGATAGCGGGAGAAGTGATACGCAGTATTTT.

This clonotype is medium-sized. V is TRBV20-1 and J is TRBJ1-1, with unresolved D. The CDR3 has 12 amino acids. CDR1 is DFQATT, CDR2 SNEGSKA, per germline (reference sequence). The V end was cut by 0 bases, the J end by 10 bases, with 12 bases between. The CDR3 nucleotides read TGCAGTGCTAGAGATAAGTTCCCGGGAGCTTTCTTT. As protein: CSARDKFPGAFF.

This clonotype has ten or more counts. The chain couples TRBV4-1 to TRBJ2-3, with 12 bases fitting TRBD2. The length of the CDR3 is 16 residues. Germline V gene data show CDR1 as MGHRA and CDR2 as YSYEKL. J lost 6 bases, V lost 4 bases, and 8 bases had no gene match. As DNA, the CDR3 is TGCGCCAGCAGCCGCGTACTAGCGGGAGGCGGGGATACGCAGTATTTT. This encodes CASSRVLAGGGDTQYF.

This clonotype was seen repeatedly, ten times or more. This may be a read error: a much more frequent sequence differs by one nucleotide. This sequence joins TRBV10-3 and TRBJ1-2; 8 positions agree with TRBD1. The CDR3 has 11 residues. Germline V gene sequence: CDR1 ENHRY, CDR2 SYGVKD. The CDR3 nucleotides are TGTGCCATCAGTGAAACAGGGGGTCACAACTTC. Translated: CAISETGGHNF.

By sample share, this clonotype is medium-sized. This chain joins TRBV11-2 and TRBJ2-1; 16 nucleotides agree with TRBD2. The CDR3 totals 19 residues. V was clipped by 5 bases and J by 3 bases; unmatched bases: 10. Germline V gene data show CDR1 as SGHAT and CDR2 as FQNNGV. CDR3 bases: TGTGCCAGCAGCACCGGGACTAGCGGGAGGGCTGGCCACTACAATGAGCAGTTCTTC. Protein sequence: CASSTGTSGRAGHYNEQFF.

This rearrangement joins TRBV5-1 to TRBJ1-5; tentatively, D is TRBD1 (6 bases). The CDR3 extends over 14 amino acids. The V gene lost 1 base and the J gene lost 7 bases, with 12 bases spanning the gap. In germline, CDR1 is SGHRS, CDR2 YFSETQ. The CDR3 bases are TGCGCCAGCAGCTTGTGGGGGCCTGAACAGCCCCAGCATTTT. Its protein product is CASSLWGPEQPQHF.

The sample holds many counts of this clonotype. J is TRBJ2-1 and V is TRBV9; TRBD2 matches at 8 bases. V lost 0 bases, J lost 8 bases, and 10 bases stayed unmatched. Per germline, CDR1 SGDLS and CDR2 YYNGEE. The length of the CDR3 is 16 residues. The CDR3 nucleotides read TGTGCCAGCAGCGTAGATGGAAGCGGGAGTGGCGATGAGCAGTTCTTC. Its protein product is CASSVDGSGSGDEQFF.

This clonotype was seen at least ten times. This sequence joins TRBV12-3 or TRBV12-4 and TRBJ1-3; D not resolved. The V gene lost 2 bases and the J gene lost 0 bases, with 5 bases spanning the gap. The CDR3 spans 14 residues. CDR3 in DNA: TGTGCCAGCAGTTTAAGGAGCTCTGGAAACACCATATATTTT. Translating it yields CASSLRSSGNTIYF.

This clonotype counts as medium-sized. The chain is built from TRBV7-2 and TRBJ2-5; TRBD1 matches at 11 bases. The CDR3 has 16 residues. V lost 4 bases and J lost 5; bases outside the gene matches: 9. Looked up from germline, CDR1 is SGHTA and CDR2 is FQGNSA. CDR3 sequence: CASSSQDRGRLETQYF. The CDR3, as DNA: TGTGCCAGCAGCTCCCAGGACAGGGGGCGTTTGGAGACCCAGTACTTC.

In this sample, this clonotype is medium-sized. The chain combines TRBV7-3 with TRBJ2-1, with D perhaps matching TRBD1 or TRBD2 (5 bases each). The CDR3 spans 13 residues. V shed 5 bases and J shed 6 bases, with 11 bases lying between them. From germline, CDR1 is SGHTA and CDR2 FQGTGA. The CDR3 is CASSRDGLNEQFF. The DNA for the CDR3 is TGTGCCAGCAGCAGGGACGGTCTCAATGAGCAGTTCTTC.